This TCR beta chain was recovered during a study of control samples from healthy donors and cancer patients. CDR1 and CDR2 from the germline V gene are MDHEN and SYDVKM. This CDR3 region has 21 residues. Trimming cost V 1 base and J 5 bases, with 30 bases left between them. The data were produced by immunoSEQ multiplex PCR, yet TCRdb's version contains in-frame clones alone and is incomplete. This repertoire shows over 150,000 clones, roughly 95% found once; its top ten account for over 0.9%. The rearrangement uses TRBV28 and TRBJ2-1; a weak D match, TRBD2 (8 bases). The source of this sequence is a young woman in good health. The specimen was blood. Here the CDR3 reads CASSLLQALAENQGDDNEQFF. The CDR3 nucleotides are TGTGCCAGCAGTTTATTGCAAGCACTAGCGGAGAACCAGGGGGATGACAATGAGCAGTTCTTC.